This T cell receptor beta chain was sequenced during a study of blood T cell repertoires in COVID-19. The wider study: PBMCs, B-cell-depleted T cells, or T cells provided the cDNA or gDNA that made up the material.

Original handling: From reference gene primer amplification, estimates of nucleated cell counts were derived. Measured with immunoSEQ multiplex PCR; TCRdb has only the in-frame clones, and not every one. V, J and clone size reflect that table, while D and trimming were determined from the DNA. Of 120,000 or so clones detected, around four fifths appear once; the ten largest clones hold about 6%. Germline V gene data show CDR1 as MNHEY and CDR2 as SVGAGI. The CDR3 consists of 14 residues. V lost 6 bases and J lost 1, with 12 bases in between. V usage is TRBV6-5 and J usage is TRBJ1-1, with D maybe TRBD1 (5 bases). The specimen sequenced was peripheral blood. The receptor's source is an older man with active or convalescent COVID-19. CDR3 DNA: TGTGCCAGCAGACTCTCCGGACAGAACACTGAAGCTTTCTTT. It codes for CASRLSGQNTEAFF.